This T cell receptor beta chain came from a study of identical twins. This clonotype was seen only a few times. TCRdb fed the 5' RACE reads into MiXCR, producing one record per CDR3 protein. Here the sample spans hundreds of thousands of distinct CDR3 sequences, around 6% being singletons. The clonotype originates from a man younger than 35 in good health. Sequenced sample: naive T cells sorted from blood.

DNA for the CDR3: TGTGCCAGCAGCTTGAAGCGGGGGGGCGCCGGGGAGCTGTTTTTT. It translates to CASSLKRGGAGELFF. V and J are TRBV5-6 and TRBJ2-2, with 10 nucleotides matching TRBD2. Trimming cost V 1 base and J 6 bases; bases outside gene matches: 3. This CDR3 comprises 15 residues. Germline CDR1 and CDR2: SGHDT and YYEEEE.